This TCR beta chain is drawn from a study of T cell responses to AZD1222 COVID-19 vaccine. Study results and limitations: The reported proportion of spike-specific TCRs targeting unmutated variant regions was nearly half. Donors were largely white British and mainly female; clonal diversity was possibly underestimated.

V lost 2 bases and J lost 3, with 5 bases in between. CDR1 is MDHEN and CDR2 is SYDVKM in the germline V gene. The CDR3 runs 12 residues. Worth noting for this clone: Its antigen remains unidentified. The sample contains more than one DNA sequence encoding this CDR3.

This table comes from immunoSEQ multiplex PCR, and its TCRdb copy is limited to in-frame clones, with some not included. The table has some 130,000 clones, approximately 85% seen once; the top ten hold 18%. This chain links TRBV28 with TRBJ2-7, with TRBD2 as a possible D gene (5 bases). The origin of this receptor is an adult in good health. The specimen was peripheral blood, collected on day 0 of MenACWY control vaccination. The CDR3 loop is CASSLGGYEQYF. The DNA for the CDR3 is TGTGCCAGCAGTTTAGGAGGCTACGAGCAGTACTTC. The variable domain in full, completed from reference TRBV28 and TRBJ2-7, reads DVKVTQSSRYLVKRTGEKVFLECVQDMDHENMFWYRQDPGLGLRLIYFSYDVKMKEKGDIPEGYSVSREKKERFSLILESASTNQTSMYLCASSLGGYEQYFGPGTRLTVT.